One and the same sample provided the 25 T cell receptor beta chains below, sequenced in a study of T cell responses to AZD1222 COVID-19 vaccine. Clones were sequenced by immunoSEQ multiplex PCR, and TCRdb holds only the in-frame ones, with some missing. The data contain more than 75,000 clones, about 91% of them singletons. The specimen comprised peripheral blood, sampled on day 0 of AZD1222 vaccination. All receptors come from an adult in good health.

This clone turned up a few times. The chain links TRBV24-1 to TRBJ2-3; the D call may be TRBD1 or TRBD2 (5 bases each). Germline V gives CDR1 KGHDR, CDR2 SFDVKD. The CDR3 loop spans 14 amino acids. Deletions cut 5 bases from V and 6 bases from J, with 14 bases between. CDR3 sequence reads: CATSAPGARDTQYF. The CDR3 bases are TGTGCCACCAGTGCCCCCGGGGCGAGGGATACGCAGTATTTT.

A note on this clone: The sample contains more than one DNA sequence encoding this CDR3. The V call is TRBV7-9, the J call TRBJ1-5; D is perhaps TRBD1 (5 bases). The CDR3 sequence is 14 residues long. Germline CDR1 SEHNR, CDR2 FQNEAQ (reference sequence). The V and J ends lost 1 base and 1 base respectively, with 5 bases between them. Here the CDR3 reads CASSLGQSNQPQHF. DNA of the CDR3: TGTGCCAGCAGCTTAGGACAGAGCAATCAGCCCCAGCATTTT.

The CDR3 DNA sequence: TGTGCCAGCCGGATTGGTAGGATTCCGACCCAGCATTTT. Its protein product is CASRIGRIPTQHF. The chain employs TRBV2 and TRBJ1-5; D not certain. This CDR3 contains 13 residues. Germline values: CDR1 SNHLY, CDR2 FYNNEI. The V gene lost 8 bases and the J gene lost 11 bases, with 19 bases spanning the gap. Full variable domain (remainder filled in from reference TRBV2 and TRBJ1-5): EPEVTQTPSHQVTQMGQEVILRCVPISNHLYFYWYRQILGQKVEFLVSFYNNEISEKSEIFDDQFSVERPDGSNFTLKIRSTKLEDSAMYFCASRIGRIPTQHFGDGTRLSIL.

The chain recombines TRBV28 with TRBJ2-7; 7 positions agree with TRBD1. Germline V CDR1 and CDR2: MDHEN, SYDVKM. This CDR3 has 15 residues. With 6 bases clipped from V and 0 bases from J, the junction kept 8 bases outside the gene matches. The CDR3 coding sequence is TGTGCCAGCAGATTACAGGGGATTCGCTCCTACGAGCAGTACTTC. This sequence encodes CASRLQGIRSYEQYF.

This clone is a singleton in its sample. The gene calls are TRBV27 and TRBJ2-3; TRBD1 might be the D (6 bases). The CDR3 runs 15 residues. Trimming shortened V by 1 base and J by 4 bases, and 12 bases separated the two germline ends. The germline CDR1 and CDR2 sequences are MNHEY and SMNVEV (reference sequence). In nucleotides, the CDR3 is TGTGCCAGCAGTTTATTGGTACAGGGACCAGATACGCAGTATTTT. It encodes CASSLLVQGPDTQYF.

The chain recombines TRBV30 with TRBJ2-7, with TRBD1 as a possible D gene (8 bases). Germline lookup yields CDR1 GTSNPN and CDR2 SVGIG (reference sequence). CDR3 length: 18 amino acids. Trimming cost V 5 bases and J 1 base, with 27 bases left between them. DNA of the CDR3: TGTGCCTGGTCGCGGGGGACAGGAATTTCAGTAGGGTCCTACGAGCAGTACTTC. Translating gives CAWSRGTGISVGSYEQYF.

This clone has only one observation. The chain joins TRBV4-1 to TRBJ2-5, with 14 bases matching TRBD2. J was trimmed by 5 bases and V by 1 base; bases with no gene match: 15. CDR3 length: 20 residues. Germline CDR1 is MGHRA and CDR2 is YSYEKL. CDR3 region: CASSQGYYGTSGSLMETQYF. As DNA, the CDR3 is TGCGCCAGCAGCCAAGGCTATTACGGGACTAGCGGGAGTTTAATGGAGACCCAGTACTTC.

The chain has TRBV5-1 and TRBJ2-7, with TRBD2 matching 7 bases. The trim removed 1 base at V and 7 bases at J, leaving 8 bases unmatched. CDR3 size: 14 residues. Germline CDR1 reads SGHRS; CDR2 reads YFSETQ. CDR3 bases: TGCGCCAGCAGCTTGTCGCGTCAAGCGGGGGAGCAGTACTTC. Protein sequence: CASSLSRQAGEQYF.

This sequence joins TRBV5-1 and TRBJ2-1; 8 nucleotides align to TRBD2. The CDR3 is made up of 20 amino acids. From germline, CDR1 is SGHRS and CDR2 YFSETQ. The V gene end was trimmed by 0 bases and the J gene end by 5 bases; junction bases not matched to a gene: 19. The CDR3 is CASSLANPNFGLAPDNEQFF. The CDR3 DNA reads TGCGCCAGCAGCTTGGCTAACCCAAACTTCGGACTAGCTCCAGACAATGAGCAGTTCTTC.

The chain is built from TRBV28 and TRBJ2-1; D is unresolved. The germline V gene encodes CDR1 MDHEN and CDR2 SYDVKM. V was pared by 2 bases and J by 5 bases, with 7 bases between. The length of the CDR3 is 13 residues. CDR3 protein: CASSLSVDNEQFF. The DNA of the CDR3 is TGTGCCAGCAGTTTAAGCGTCGACAATGAGCAGTTCTTC.

The chain is built from TRBV6-6 and TRBJ1-5, with D possibly TRBD1 on 5 matching bases. V was clipped by 6 bases and J by 3 bases, with 15 bases between them. CDR1 is MNHNY, CDR2 SVGAGI, per germline (reference sequence). The CDR3 is 15 amino acids. The CDR3 protein is CASRGDLSPNQPQHF. CDR3 nucleotide sequence: TGTGCCAGCAGGGGGGACTTAAGTCCCAATCAGCCCCAGCATTTT.

The CDR3 DNA is TGTGCCAGCAGCTTAGGACCGACCACCTACGAGCAGTACTTC. As protein: CASSLGPTTYEQYF. The V call is TRBV7-2, the J call TRBJ2-7; D not certain. The CDR3 has 14 residues. Trimming removed 1 base from V and 2 bases from J, with 9 bases in between. Germline CDR1 SGHTA, CDR2 FQGNSA.

The genes are TRBV18 and TRBJ2-3; 9 bases agree with TRBD1. V gave up 3 bases and J gave up 5 bases; unmatched junction bases: 21. This CDR3 has 20 residues. Per the germline V gene, CDR1 is KGHSH and CDR2 is LQKENI. In DNA, the CDR3 is TGTGCCAGCTCACCGCCCGGGACAGGGTTCAAGGGGGGCCTCAGAGATACGCAGTATTTT. This codes for CASSPPGTGFKGGLRDTQYF. The variable domain in full, with the rest retrieved from reference TRBV18 and TRBJ2-3, is NAGVMQNPRHLVRRRGQEARLRCSPMKGHSHVYWYRQLPEEGLKFMVYLQKENIIDESGMPKERFSAEFPKEGPSILRIQQVVRGDSAAYFCASSPPGTGFKGGLRDTQYFGPGTRLTVL.

The gene calls are TRBV7-2 and TRBJ1-5; 7 bases are a match to TRBD1. J gave up 8 bases and V 1 base, and 5 bases lay outside the gene matches. This CDR3 has 14 residues. The germline CDR1 and CDR2 sequences are SGHTA and FQGNSA. Here the CDR3 reads CASSLGQGFEPQHF. The CDR3 nucleotides are TGTGCCAGCAGCTTAGGACAGGGATTCGAGCCCCAGCATTTT. Variable domain in full (rest from reference TRBV7-2 and TRBJ1-5): GAGVSQSPSNKVTEKGKDVELRCDPISGHTALYWYRQSLGQGLEFLIYFQGNSAPDKSGLPSDRFSAERTGGSVSTLTIQRTQQEDSAVYLCASSLGQGFEPQHFGDGTRLSIL.

This chain links TRBV18 with TRBJ1-4; TRBD1 might be the D (5 bases). This CDR3 has 14 amino acids. Trimming cost V 2 bases and J 8 bases, with 12 bases left between them. CDR1 and CDR2 from the germline V gene are KGHSH and LQKENI. The chain's CDR3 is CASSPGAAGEKLFF. The DNA of the CDR3 is TGTGCCAGCTCACCAGGGGCCGCAGGGGAAAAACTGTTTTTT.

The rearrangement uses TRBV29-1 and TRBJ2-7; the D gene is possibly TRBD1 (5 bases). The CDR3 spans 14 residues. With 5 bases removed from V and 3 bases from J, the gap between germline ends came to 17 bases. Germline V gene data show CDR1 as SQVTM and CDR2 as ANQGSEA. CDR3 DNA sequence: TGCAGCGTTAGGCCCGGGCAGGGTCTCTACGAGCAGTACTTC. Translation gives CSVRPGQGLYEQYF.

V gene TRBV6-1 combines with J gene TRBJ1-2, with 9 bases that match TRBD1. This CDR3 is built from 15 residues. V shed 3 bases, J shed 4 bases, and the junction held 6 bases outside the gene matches. CDR1 and CDR2 from the germline V gene are MNHNS and SASEGT. For the CDR3, the DNA is TGTGCCAGCAGTGACAATACAGGGGGCAGCTATGGCTACACCTTC. It yields the protein CASSDNTGGSYGYTF.

The chain has TRBV7-9 and TRBJ2-7, with 13 bases matching TRBD2. The CDR3 totals 17 residues. J was trimmed by 3 bases and V by 5 bases; bases with no gene match: 10. Germline CDR1 reads SEHNR; CDR2 reads FQNEAQ (reference sequence). CDR3 region: CASSVGTSGVKGYEQYF. The CDR3 DNA follows: TGTGCCAGCAGCGTCGGGACTAGCGGGGTTAAGGGCTACGAGCAGTACTTC.

The V and J genes are TRBV13 and TRBJ2-1; 7 positions match TRBD2. The J segment lost 6 bases and the V segment lost 5 bases, leaving 16 bases of the junction unmatched. The CDR3 is made up of 17 amino acids. Germline CDR1 and CDR2: PRHDT and FYEKMQ (reference sequence). CDR3 bases: TGTGCCAGCAGCCCCCCCCGGGCGGGAGACGGGGTCAATGAGCAGTTCTTC. This translates into CASSPPRAGDGVNEQFF.

The sample holds one count of this clone. The chain links TRBV5-1 to TRBJ1-1; tentatively, D is TRBD1 (6 bases). Germline CDR1 is SGHRS and CDR2 is YFSETQ. Deletions cut 5 bases from V and 1 base from J, with 12 bases between. The CDR3 consists of 14 residues. The CDR3 loop is CASRRLGGNTEAFF. The CDR3 nucleotides are TGCGCCAGCAGACGATTAGGGGGGAACACTGAAGCTTTCTTT.

V is TRBV24-1 and J is TRBJ2-2, with D perhaps assigned TRBD1 or TRBD2 (5 bases each). CDR1 KGHDR and CDR2 SFDVKD come from the germline V gene. The CDR3 runs to 16 residues. V shed 5 bases and J shed 2 bases, with 14 bases lying between them. The CDR3 sequence is CATSVWRTLNTGELFF. DNA for the CDR3: TGTGCCACCAGTGTCTGGAGGACACTAAACACCGGGGAGCTGTTTTTT.

The V gene is TRBV27, the J gene TRBJ2-7; D might be TRBD1 (6 bases). The germline V gene encodes CDR1 MNHEY and CDR2 SMNVEV (reference sequence). Trimming stripped 4 bases from V and 3 bases from J, with 22 bases between. This CDR3 comprises 17 residues. For the CDR3, the DNA is TGTGCCAGCAGTTATAAGACAGGCCCTGCGATGATCTACGAGCAGTACTTC. As protein: CASSYKTGPAMIYEQYF.

The chain joins TRBV14 to TRBJ1-5; 8 positions agree with TRBD1. The V gene's germline CDR1 is SGHDN and CDR2 FVKESK. With V trimmed by 6 bases and J by 6 bases, 10 bases remained unmatched. The CDR3 consists of 15 residues. The CDR3: CASSRSGTGFQPQHF. Here the CDR3 DNA reads TGTGCCAGCAGTCGATCCGGGACAGGCTTTCAGCCCCAGCATTTT.

This clone was observed a single time. The chain joins TRBV30 to TRBJ2-7, with a weak D call TRBD1 (5 bases). V dropped 5 bases and J dropped 5 bases, with 16 bases sitting between them. This CDR3 comprises 13 residues. The germline V gene encodes CDR1 GTSNPN and CDR2 SVGIG (reference sequence). CDR3 in amino acids: CAWALGRGHEQYF. CDR3 nucleotide sequence: TGTGCCTGGGCCCTAGGAAGGGGCCACGAGCAGTACTTC.

This clone showed up just once. The chain recombines TRBV5-1 with TRBJ2-2, with 7 bases fitting TRBD2. CDR1 and CDR2 from the germline V gene are SGHRS and YFSETQ. V trimming: 3 bases; J trimming: 5 bases; junction bases outside the gene matches: 7. This CDR3 has 15 amino acids. CDR3 loop: CASSSIYGGTGELFF. CDR3 coding DNA: TGCGCCAGCAGCTCCATCTACGGGGGGACCGGGGAGCTGTTTTTT. The entire variable domain, with the rest obtained from reference TRBV5-1 and TRBJ2-2, is as follows: KAGVTQTPRYLIKTRGQQVTLSCSPISGHRSVSWYQQTPGQGLQFLFEYFSETQRNKGNFPGRFSGRQFSNSRSEMNVSTLELGDSALYLCASSSIYGGTGELFFGEGSRLTVL.